This T cell receptor beta chain was identified in a study of cytomegalovirus exposure and HLA in healthy donors. Overall study results and limits: Available immune exposure information was restricted to CMV serostatus only. Among the most significant clusters, several appeared linked to common viral pathogens in a later analysis. When a later analysis was performed, an Asian-associated ancestry cluster reportedly had fewer N-insertions than the roughly 670-donor mean. Earlier findings revealed that most TCR beta V segments proved productive either about 87% or about 30% of the time.

A remark on this clone: What it recognizes is unknown.

The V gene's germline CDR1 is SGHTA and CDR2 FQGNSA. Trimming pared 2 bases from V and 3 bases from J, leaving 5 bases between. The CDR3 contains 12 residues. With 60 Vbeta and 13 Jbeta primers, the PCR was carried out. The assay was immunoSEQ multiplex PCR, and TCRdb's table has in-frame clones only and misses some. The sample gives about 190,000 clones, 70% to 75% of which show up once; 3% to 3.5% is in the top ten. Sequenced material: PBMCs. This chain joins TRBV7-2 and TRBJ2-7; possibly TRBD1 for D (5 bases). This receptor was taken from a woman aged 25 to 45 in good health and CMV-seropositive. The CDR3 reads CASSLRGYEQYF. In DNA, the CDR3 is TGTGCCAGCAGCTTAAGGGGCTACGAGCAGTACTTC.